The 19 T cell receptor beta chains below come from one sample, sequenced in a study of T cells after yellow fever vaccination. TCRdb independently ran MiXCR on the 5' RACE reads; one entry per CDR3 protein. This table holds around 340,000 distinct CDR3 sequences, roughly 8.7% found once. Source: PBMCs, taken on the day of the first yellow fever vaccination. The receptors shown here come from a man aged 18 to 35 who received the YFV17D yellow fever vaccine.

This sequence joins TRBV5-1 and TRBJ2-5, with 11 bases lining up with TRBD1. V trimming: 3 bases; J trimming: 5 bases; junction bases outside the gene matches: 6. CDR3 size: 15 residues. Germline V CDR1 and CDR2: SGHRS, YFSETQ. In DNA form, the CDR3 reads TGCGCCAGCAGCTACGGACAGGGGGCTTGGGAGACCCAGTACTTC. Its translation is CASSYGQGAWETQYF.

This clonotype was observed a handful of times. This chain's CDR3 is CATTGLAGRNIQYF. DNA for the CDR3: TGTGCCACCACAGGACTAGCGGGGCGAAACATTCAGTACTTC. The V call is TRBV2, the J call TRBJ2-4; TRBD2 matches at 12 bases. The CDR3 has 14 amino acids. The germline V gene has CDR1 SNHLY and CDR2 FYNNEI. V gave up 10 bases and J gave up 6 bases; unmatched junction bases: 7. The variable domain in full, with the rest retrieved from reference TRBV2 and TRBJ2-4, is EPEVTQTPSHQVTQMGQEVILRCVPISNHLYFYWYRQILGQKVEFLVSFYNNEISEKSEIFDDQFSVERPDGSNFTLKIRSTKLEDSAMYFCATTGLAGRNIQYFGAGTRLSVL.

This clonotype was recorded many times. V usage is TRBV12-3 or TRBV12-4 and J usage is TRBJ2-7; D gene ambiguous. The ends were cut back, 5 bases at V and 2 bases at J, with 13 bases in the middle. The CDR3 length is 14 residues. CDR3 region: CASSEEDVAYEQYF. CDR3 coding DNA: TGTGCCAGCAGTGAAGAGGACGTTGCCTACGAGCAGTACTTC.

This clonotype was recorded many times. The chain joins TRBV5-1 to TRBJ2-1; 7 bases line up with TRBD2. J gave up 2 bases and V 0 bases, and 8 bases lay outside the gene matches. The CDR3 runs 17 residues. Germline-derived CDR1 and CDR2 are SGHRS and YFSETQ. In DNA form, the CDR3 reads TGCGCCAGCAGCTTGGCCCTAGGGCTAGCGGCCTACAATGAGCAGTTCTTC. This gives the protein CASSLALGLAAYNEQFF.

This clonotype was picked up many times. This chain's CDR3 is CASSQVGRKIGDTQYF. The DNA of the CDR3 is TGCGCCAGCAGCCAAGTTGGGCGGAAGATAGGCGATACGCAGTATTTT. The J gene is TRBJ2-3, the V gene TRBV4-1; D is undetermined. The length of the CDR3 is 16 residues. Trimming took off 1 base at V and 6 bases at J, with 17 bases between the two ends. Germline-derived CDR1 and CDR2 are MGHRA and YSYEKL.

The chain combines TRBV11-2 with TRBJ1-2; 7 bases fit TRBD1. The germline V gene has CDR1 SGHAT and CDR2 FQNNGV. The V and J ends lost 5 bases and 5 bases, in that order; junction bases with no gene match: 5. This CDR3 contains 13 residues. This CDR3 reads CASSPQQGYGYTF. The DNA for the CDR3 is TGTGCCAGCAGCCCCCAACAGGGGTATGGCTACACCTTC.

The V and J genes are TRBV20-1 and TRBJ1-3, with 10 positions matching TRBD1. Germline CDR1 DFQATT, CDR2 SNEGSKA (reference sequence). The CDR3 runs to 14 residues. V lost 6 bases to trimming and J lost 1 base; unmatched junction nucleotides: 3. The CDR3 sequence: CSAWDRGSGNTIYF. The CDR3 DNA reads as TGCAGTGCGTGGGACAGGGGATCTGGAAACACCATATATTTT.

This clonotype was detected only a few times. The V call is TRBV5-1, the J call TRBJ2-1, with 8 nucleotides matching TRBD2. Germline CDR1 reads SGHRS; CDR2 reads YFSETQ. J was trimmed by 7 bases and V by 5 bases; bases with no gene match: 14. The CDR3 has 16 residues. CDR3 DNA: TGCGCCAGCAGTCCCCTTCGGGGGGGCCAGATGAATGAGCAGTTCTTC. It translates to CASSPLRGGQMNEQFF. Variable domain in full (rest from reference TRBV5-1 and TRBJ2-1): KAGVTQTPRYLIKTRGQQVTLSCSPISGHRSVSWYQQTPGQGLQFLFEYFSETQRNKGNFPGRFSGRQFSNSRSEMNVSTLELGDSALYLCASSPLRGGQMNEQFFGPGTRLTVL.

The CDR3: CASSPTGGGKGNTEAFF. CDR3 nucleotides: TGTGCCAGCAGCCCCACCGGGGGTGGGAAGGGAAACACTGAAGCTTTCTTT. The V call is TRBV7-3, the J call TRBJ1-1; tentative D call: TRBD1 (5 bases). The V gene lost 5 bases and the J gene lost 2 bases, with 21 bases spanning the gap. This CDR3 contains 17 residues. In germline, CDR1 is SGHTA, CDR2 FQGTGA.

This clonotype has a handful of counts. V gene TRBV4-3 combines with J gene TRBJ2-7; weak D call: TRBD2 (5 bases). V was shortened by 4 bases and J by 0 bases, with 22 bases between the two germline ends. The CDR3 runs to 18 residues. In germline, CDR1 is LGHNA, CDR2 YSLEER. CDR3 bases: TGCGCCAGCAGCCGAGGAATCGGTGGATCGGGGAACTCCTACGAGCAGTACTTC. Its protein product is CASSRGIGGSGNSYEQYF.

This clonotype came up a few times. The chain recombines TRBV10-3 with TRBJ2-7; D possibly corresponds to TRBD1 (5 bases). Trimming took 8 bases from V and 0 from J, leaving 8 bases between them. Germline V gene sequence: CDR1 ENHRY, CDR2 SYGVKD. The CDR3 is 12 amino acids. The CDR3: CAISGASYEQYF. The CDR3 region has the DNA TGTGCCATCTCTGGGGCCTCCTACGAGCAGTACTTC.

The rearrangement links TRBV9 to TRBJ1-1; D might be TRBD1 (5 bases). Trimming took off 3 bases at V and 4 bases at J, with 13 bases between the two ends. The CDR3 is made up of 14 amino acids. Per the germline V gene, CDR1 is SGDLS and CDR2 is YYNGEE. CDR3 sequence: CASSGHRSGTEAFF. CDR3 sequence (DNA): TGTGCCAGCAGCGGTCACAGGTCAGGCACTGAAGCTTTCTTT.

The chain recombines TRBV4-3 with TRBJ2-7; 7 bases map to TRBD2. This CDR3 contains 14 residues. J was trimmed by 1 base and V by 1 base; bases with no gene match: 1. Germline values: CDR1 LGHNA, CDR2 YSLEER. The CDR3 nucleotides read TGCGCCAGCAGCCAAGCCGGGAGGTCCTACGAGCAGTACTTC. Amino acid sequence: CASSQAGRSYEQYF.

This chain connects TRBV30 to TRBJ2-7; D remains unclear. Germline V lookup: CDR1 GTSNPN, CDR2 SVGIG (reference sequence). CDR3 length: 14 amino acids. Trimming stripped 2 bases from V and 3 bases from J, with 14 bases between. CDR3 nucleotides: TGTGCCTGGAGTACGGAGCTTCGACGCTACGAGCAGTACTTC. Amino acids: CAWSTELRRYEQYF.

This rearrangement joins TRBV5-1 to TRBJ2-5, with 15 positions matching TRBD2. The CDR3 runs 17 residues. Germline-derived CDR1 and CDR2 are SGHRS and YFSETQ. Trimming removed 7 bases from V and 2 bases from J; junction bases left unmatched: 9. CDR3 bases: TGCGCCAGCCAGCGGACTAGCGGGGGGGCCCAGCAAGAGACCCAGTACTTC. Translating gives CASQRTSGGAQQETQYF. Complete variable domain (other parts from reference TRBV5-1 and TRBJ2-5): KAGVTQTPRYLIKTRGQQVTLSCSPISGHRSVSWYQQTPGQGLQFLFEYFSETQRNKGNFPGRFSGRQFSNSRSEMNVSTLELGDSALYLCASQRTSGGAQQETQYFGPGTRLLVL.

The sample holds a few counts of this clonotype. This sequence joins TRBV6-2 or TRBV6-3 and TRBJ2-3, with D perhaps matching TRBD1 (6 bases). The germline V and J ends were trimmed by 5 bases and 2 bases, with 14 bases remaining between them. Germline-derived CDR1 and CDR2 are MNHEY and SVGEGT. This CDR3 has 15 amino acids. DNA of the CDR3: TGTGCCAGCAGTATCGGACAGCTCTACACAGATACGCAGTATTTT. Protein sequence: CASSIGQLYTDTQYF.

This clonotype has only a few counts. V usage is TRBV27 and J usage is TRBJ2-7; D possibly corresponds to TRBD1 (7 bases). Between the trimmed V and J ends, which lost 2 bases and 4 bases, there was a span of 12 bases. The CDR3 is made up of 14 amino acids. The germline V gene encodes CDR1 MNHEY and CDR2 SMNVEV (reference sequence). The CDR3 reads CASSLSRGDYEQYF. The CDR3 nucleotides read TGTGCCAGCAGTTTAAGCAGGGGGGATTACGAGCAGTACTTC.

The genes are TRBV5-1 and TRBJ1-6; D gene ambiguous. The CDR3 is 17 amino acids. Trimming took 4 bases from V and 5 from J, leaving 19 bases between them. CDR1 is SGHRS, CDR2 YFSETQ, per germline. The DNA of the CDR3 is TGCGCCAGCAGCCCCCTCACCATCGGGAGTGATAATTCACCCCTCCACTTT. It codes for CASSPLTIGSDNSPLHF.

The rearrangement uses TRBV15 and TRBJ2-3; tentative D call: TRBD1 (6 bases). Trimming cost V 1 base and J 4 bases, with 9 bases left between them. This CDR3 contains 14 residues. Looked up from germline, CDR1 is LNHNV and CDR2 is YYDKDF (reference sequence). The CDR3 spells CATSRVQGPDTQYF. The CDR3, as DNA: TGTGCCACCAGCAGAGTACAGGGTCCAGATACGCAGTATTTT. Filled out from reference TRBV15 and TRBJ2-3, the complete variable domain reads DAMVIQNPRYQVTQFGKPVTLSCSQTLNHNVMYWYQQKSSQAPKLLFHYYDKDFNNEADTPDNFQSRRPNTSFCFLDIRSPGLGDTAMYLCATSRVQGPDTQYFGPGTRLTVL.